This T cell receptor beta chain came from a study of cytomegalovirus exposure and HLA in healthy donors (dated by TCRdb to the late 2010s). For context, the study as a whole: A later analysis indicated that the roughly 130 validation repertoires were generated on the platform also employed for the approximately 700 repertoires of the first cohort. The study aimed to test whether signatures of past pathogen exposure could be identified by cataloging public T cell receptors. To predict cytomegalovirus infection status, the study brought together high-throughput TCR immunosequencing, statistical association of individual TCRs with disease status, and machine learning. Besides the first cohort of 666 subjects, a separate validation cohort made up of 120 different subjects was used.

Libraries were built with the immunoSEQ multiplex PCR assay. The published analysis was carried out like this. To diagnose cytomegalovirus status from the catalog of TCR beta chain sequences, a statistical classification framework was built. Sourced from immuneACCESS, this table was stored by TCRdb with only in-frame sequences that have V and J called. A share of the clones is absent; for the studies checked, an unresolved V gene accounts for under half, and the remainder has no known explanation. V and J calls plus clone size are reproduced from that table; the DNA served to infer D and trimming. This sample has about 160,000 clones in its table, and under 90% of those were observed once. 4% to 5% of the sample comes from the top ten. Study-level results and caveats: The classifier was reported to diagnose cytomegalovirus status with high specificity and sensitivity in both the original and validation cohorts. A later analysis had no HLA typing for the validation cohort, so co-occurrence there was scored across all 110 or so repertoires. It was suggested by the authors that the approach could potentially be generalized to other disease states and immunological phenotypes. In a later analysis, TCRs clustered in the first cohort were found to also tend to co-occur in the 120 or so validation repertoires, with about 93% of cluster scores above 0. A few of the identified cytomegalovirus-associated TCR beta chains were confirmed in vitro to be specific for cytomegalovirus antigens. While some public TCRs were present in many individuals, most TCR sequences turned up only very rarely across donors. The study gave a list of some 150 TCR beta chains associated with cytomegalovirus.

The donors belonged to the validation cohort of over a hundred subjects, which was separate from the roughly 680-subject first cohort. This clone was detected a few times. Its antigen is not yet known. Base qualities are not recorded, but no much larger clone differs from it by a single base. The clonotype was recovered from a man between 18 and 29 years old in good health and CMV-seropositive. Sequencing was carried out using PBMCs.

The DNA reads as follows: TGTGCCAGTAGTAAGGGGGAAGCTAACTATGGCTACACCTTC. Translated, this gives CASSKGEANYGYTF. The V and J genes are TRBV19 and TRBJ1-2; TRBD1 could be the D gene, as 6 bases match. Looking up the germline V gene (reference sequence) yields CDR1 LNHDA and CDR2 SQIVND. The CDR3 spans 14 residues, from the cysteine through the phenylalanine. Left in the record is the CDR3 DNA by itself, 42 bases read in frame from the first base. V loses 4 bases, J loses 0 bases, and the germline ends lie 9 bases apart.